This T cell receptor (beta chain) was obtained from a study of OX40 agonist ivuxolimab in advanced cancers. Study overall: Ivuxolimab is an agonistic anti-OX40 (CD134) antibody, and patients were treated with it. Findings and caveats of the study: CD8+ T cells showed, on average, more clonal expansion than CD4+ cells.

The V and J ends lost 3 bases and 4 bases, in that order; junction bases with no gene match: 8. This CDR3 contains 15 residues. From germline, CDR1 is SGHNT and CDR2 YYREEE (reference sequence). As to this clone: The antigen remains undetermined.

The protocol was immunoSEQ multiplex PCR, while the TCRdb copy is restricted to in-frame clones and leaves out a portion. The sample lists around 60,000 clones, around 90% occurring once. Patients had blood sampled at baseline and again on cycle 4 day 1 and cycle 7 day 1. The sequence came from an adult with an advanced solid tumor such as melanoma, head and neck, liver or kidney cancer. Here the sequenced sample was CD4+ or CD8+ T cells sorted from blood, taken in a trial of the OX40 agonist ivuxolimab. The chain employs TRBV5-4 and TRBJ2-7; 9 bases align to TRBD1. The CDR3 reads CASSSPGQGSYEQYF. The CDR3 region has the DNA TGTGCCAGCAGCTCACCGGGACAGGGATCGTACGAGCAGTACTTC.